The text below deals with one T cell receptor (beta chain). The data stem from a study of CD8 T cells in ankylosing spondylitis. V was pared by 1 base and J by 7 bases, with 14 bases between. This CDR3 region has 15 residues. Per germline, CDR1 KGHSH and CDR2 LQKENI. TCRdb used MiXCR to reprocess the 5' RACE reads, holding one entry per CDR3 protein. The sample lists fewer than 250,000 distinct CDR3 sequences, 30% to 40% occurring once. Sequencing used blood, either unsorted or a sorted T cell fraction (not recorded which). The clonotype was recovered from a male donor with ankylosing spondylitis or in good health (not recorded which). This sequence joins TRBV18 and TRBJ2-1, with D possibly TRBD2 on 6 matching bases. In nucleotides, the CDR3 is TGTGCCAGCTCACCACAGGGGTTGGCGGGGAATGAGCAGTTCTTC. Translating it yields CASSPQGLAGNEQFF.